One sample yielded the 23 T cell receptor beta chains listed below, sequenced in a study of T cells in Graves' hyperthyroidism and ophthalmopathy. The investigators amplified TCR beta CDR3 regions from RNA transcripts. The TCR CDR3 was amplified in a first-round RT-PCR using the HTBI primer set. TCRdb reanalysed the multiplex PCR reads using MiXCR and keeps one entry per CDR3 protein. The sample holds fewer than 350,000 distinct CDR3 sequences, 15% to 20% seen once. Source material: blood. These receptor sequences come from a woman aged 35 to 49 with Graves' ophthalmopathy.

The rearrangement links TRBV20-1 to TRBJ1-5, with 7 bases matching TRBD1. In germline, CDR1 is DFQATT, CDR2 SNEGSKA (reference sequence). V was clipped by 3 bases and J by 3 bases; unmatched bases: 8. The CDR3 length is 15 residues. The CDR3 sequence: CSARARQGSNQPQHF. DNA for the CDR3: TGCAGTGCTAGGGCTAGACAGGGATCCAATCAGCCCCAGCATTTT.

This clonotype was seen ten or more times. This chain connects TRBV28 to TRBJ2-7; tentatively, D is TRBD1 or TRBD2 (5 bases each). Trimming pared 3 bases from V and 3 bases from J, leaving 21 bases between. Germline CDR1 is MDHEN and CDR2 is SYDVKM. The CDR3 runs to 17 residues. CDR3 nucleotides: TGTGCCAGCAGTTTGAAGTGGTCATGGGGACGGCACTACGAGCAGTACTTC. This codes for CASSLKWSWGRHYEQYF. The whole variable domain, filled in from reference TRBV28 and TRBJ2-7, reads DVKVTQSSRYLVKRTGEKVFLECVQDMDHENMFWYRQDPGLGLRLIYFSYDVKMKEKGDIPEGYSVSREKKERFSLILESASTNQTSMYLCASSLKWSWGRHYEQYFGPGTRLTVT.

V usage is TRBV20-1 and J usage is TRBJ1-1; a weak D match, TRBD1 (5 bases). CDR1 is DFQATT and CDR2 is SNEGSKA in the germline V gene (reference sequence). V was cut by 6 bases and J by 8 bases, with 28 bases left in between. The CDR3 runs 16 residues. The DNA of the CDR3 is TGCAGTGCCCCCGAGGGTCCGGGACGGGAACATTGGGAAGCTTTCTTT. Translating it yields CSAPEGPGREHWEAFF.

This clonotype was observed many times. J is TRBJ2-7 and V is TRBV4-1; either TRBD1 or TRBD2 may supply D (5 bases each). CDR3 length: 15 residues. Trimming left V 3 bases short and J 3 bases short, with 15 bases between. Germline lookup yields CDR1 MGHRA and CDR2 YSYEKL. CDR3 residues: CASSQRGTALYEQYF. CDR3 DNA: TGCGCCAGCAGCCAGAGAGGGACGGCCCTCTACGAGCAGTACTTC.

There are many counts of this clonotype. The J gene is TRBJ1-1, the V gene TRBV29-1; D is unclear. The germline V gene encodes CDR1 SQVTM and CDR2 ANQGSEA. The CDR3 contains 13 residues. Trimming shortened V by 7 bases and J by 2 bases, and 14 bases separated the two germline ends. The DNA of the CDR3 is TGCAGCGCTCTCCAGGACGGAAACACTGAAGCTTTCTTT. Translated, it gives CSALQDGNTEAFF.

In DNA form, the CDR3 reads TGTGCCAGCAGTTTATCTGAGGGCATGCGCTACACCTTC. Translating it yields CASSLSEGMRYTF. The chain employs TRBV27 and TRBJ1-2; the D is unclear. The CDR3 sequence is 13 residues long. CDR1 MNHEY and CDR2 SMNVEV come from the germline V gene (reference sequence). Trimming left V 0 bases short and J 9 bases short, with 11 bases between.

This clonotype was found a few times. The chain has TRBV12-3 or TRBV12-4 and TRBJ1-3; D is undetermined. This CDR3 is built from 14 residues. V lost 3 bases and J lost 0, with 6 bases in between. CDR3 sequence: CASSFIGSGNTIYF. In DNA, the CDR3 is TGTGCCAGCAGTTTTATAGGCTCTGGAAACACCATATATTTT.

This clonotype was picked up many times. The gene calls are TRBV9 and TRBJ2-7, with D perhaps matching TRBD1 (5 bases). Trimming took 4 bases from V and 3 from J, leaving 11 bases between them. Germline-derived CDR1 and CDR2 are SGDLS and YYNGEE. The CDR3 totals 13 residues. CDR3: CASSKGADYEQYF. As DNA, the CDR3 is TGTGCCAGCAGCAAAGGGGCGGACTACGAGCAGTACTTC.

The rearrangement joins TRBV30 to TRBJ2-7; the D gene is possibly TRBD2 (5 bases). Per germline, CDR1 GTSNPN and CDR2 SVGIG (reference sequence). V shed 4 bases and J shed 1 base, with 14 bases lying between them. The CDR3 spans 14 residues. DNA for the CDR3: TGTGCCTGGATTATGGACTTGTCGTCCTACGAGCAGTACTTC. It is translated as CAWIMDLSSYEQYF.

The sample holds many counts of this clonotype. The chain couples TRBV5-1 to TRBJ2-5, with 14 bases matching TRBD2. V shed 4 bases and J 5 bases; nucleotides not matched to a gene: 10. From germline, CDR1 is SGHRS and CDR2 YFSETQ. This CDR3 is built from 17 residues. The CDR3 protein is CASSNGGLAGDGETQYF. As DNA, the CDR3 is TGCGCCAGCAGCAACGGGGGACTAGCGGGAGACGGTGAGACCCAGTACTTC.

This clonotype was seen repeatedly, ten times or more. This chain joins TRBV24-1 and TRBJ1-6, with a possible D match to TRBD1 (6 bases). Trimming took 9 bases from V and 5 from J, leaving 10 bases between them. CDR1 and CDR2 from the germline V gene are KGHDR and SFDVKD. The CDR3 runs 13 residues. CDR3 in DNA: TGTGCCACCCAGGGGTACAATAATTCACCCCTCCACTTT. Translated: CATQGYNNSPLHF.

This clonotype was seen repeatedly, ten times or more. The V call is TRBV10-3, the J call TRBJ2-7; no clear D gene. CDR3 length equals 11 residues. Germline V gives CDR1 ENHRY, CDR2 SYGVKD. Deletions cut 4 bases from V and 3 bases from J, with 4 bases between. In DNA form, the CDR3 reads TGTGCCATCAGTGTGGGCTACGAGCAGTACTTC. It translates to CAISVGYEQYF.

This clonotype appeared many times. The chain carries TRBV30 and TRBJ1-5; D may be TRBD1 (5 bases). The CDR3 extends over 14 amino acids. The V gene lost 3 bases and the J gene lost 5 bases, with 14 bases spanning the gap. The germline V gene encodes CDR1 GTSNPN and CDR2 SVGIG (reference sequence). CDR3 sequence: CAWSRGHADQPQHF. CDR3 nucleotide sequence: TGTGCCTGGAGCCGCGGACACGCGGATCAGCCCCAGCATTTT.

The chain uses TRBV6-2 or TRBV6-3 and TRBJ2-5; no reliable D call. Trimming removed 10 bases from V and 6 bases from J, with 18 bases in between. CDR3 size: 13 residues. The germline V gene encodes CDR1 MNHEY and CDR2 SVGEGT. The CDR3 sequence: CATGLAEWKTQYF. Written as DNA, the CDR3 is TGTGCCACCGGGTTGGCAGAGTGGAAGACCCAGTACTTC.

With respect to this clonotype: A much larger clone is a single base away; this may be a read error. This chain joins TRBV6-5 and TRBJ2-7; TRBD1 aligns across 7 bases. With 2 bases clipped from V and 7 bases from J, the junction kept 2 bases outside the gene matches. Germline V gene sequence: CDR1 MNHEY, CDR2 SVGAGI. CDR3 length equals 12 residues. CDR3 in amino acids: CASSYRGQEQYF. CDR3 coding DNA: TGTGCCAGCAGTTACAGGGGGCAGGAGCAGTACTTC.

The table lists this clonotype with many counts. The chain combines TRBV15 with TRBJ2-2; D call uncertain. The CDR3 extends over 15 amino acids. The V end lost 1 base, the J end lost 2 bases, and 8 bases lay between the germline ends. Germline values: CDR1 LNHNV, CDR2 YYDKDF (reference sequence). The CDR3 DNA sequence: TGTGCCACCAGCAGAGGGCCGAGCAACACCGGGGAGCTGTTTTTT. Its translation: CATSRGPSNTGELFF.

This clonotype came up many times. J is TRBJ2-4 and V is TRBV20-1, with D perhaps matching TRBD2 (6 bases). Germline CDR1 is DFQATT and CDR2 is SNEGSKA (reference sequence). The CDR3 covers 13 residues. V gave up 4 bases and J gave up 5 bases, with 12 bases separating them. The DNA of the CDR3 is TGCAGTGCTACGGGGGAGAGGGAAAACATTCAGTACTTC. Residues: CSATGERENIQYF.

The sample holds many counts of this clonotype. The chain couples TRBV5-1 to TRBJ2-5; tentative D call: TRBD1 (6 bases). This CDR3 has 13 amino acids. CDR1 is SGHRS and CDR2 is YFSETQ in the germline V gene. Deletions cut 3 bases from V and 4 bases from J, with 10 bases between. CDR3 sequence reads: CASSWQGRETQYF. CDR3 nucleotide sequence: TGCGCCAGCAGCTGGCAGGGGAGAGAGACCCAGTACTTC. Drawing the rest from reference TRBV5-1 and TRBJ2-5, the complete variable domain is KAGVTQTPRYLIKTRGQQVTLSCSPISGHRSVSWYQQTPGQGLQFLFEYFSETQRNKGNFPGRFSGRQFSNSRSEMNVSTLELGDSALYLCASSWQGRETQYFGPGTRLLVL.

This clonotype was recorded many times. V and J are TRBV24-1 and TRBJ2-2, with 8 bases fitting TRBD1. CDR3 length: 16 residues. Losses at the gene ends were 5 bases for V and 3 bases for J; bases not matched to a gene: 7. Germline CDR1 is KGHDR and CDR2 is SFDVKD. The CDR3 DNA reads TGTGCCACCAGTGCCGCGGACAGGGCGTACACCGGGGAGCTGTTTTTT. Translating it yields CATSAADRAYTGELFF.

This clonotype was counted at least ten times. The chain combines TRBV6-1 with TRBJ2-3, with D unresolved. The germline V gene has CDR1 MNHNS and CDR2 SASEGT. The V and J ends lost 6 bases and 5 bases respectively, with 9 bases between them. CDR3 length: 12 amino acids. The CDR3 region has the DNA TGTGCCAGCAGCCCATTTCAAGATACGCAGTATTTT. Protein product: CASSPFQDTQYF.

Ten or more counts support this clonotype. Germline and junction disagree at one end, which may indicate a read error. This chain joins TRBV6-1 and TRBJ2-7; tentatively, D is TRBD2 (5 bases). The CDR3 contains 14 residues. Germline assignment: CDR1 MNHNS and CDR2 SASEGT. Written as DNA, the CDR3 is TGTGCCAGCACCGAAAGGACTCAGCGAGACGAGAGGAGCTTC. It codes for CASTERTQRDERSF.

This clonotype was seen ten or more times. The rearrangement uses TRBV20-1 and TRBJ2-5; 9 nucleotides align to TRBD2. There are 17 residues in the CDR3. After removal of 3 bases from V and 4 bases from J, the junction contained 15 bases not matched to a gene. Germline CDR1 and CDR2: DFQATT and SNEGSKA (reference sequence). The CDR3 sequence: CSASGFWVAGVSETQYF. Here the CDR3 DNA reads TGCAGTGCTAGTGGGTTTTGGGTAGCGGGAGTGTCAGAGACCCAGTACTTC.

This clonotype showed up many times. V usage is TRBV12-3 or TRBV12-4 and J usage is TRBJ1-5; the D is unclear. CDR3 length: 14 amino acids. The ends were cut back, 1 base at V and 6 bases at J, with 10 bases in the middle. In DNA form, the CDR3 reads TGTGCCAGCAGTTTAGGCCGGGTCGGTCAGCCCCAGCATTTT. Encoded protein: CASSLGRVGQPQHF.